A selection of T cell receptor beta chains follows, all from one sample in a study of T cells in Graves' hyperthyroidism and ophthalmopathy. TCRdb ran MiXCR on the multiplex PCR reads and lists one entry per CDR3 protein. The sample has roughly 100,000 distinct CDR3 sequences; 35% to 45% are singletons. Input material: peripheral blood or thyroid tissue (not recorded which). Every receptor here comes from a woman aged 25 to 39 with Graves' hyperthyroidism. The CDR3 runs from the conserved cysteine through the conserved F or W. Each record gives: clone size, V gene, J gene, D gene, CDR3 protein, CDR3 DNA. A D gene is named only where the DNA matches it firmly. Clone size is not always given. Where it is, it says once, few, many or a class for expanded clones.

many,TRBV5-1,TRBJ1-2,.,CASSLPGPDSNYGYTF,TGCGCCAGCAGCTTGCCGGGACCCGACAGCAACTATGGCTACACCTTC
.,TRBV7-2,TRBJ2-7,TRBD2,CASSLALAGGEQYF,TGTGCCAGCAGCTTAGCCCTAGCGGGAGGGGAGCAGTACTTC
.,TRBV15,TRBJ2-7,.,CATSRELTKNYEQYF,TGTGCCACCAGCAGAGAATTGACCAAGAACTACGAGCAGTACTTC
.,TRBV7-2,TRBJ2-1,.,CASSFGRDEQFF,TGTGCCAGCAGCTTTGGTCGGGATGAGCAGTTCTTC
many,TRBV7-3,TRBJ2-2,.,CASSLMDTGELFF,TGTGCCAGCAGCTTAATGGACACCGGGGAGCTGTTTTTT
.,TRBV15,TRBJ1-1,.,CATSRERRSTEAFF,TGTGCCACTAGCAGAGAGCGTCGGAGCACTGAAGCTTTCTTT
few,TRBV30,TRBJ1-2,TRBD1,CAWVWDRGFSGYTF,TGTGCCTGGGTCTGGGACAGGGGATTCTCCGGCTACACCTTC
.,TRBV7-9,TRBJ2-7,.,CASSPSDEQYF,TGTGCCAGCAGCCCCTCGGACGAGCAGTACTTC
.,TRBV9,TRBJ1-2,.,CASKGGGYGYTF,TGTGCCAGCAAGGGAGGCGGCTATGGCTACACCTTC
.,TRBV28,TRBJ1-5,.,CASGLGIQPQHF,TGTGCCAGCGGTTTAGGTATTCAGCCCCAGCATTTT
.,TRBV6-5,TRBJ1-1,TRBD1,CASSQWTGLDTEAFF,TGTGCCAGCAGTCAGTGGACAGGACTGGACACTGAAGCTTTCTTT
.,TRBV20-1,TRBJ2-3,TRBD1,CSAQTGGGTDTQYF,TGCAGTGCCCAAACAGGGGGCGGCACAGATACGCAGTATTTT
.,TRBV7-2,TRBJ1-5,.,CASGLGSGQPQHF,TGTGCCAGCGGCTTAGGGAGCGGTCAGCCCCAGCATTTT
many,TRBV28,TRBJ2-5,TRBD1,CASSSGDRGRLRVATQYF,TGTGCCAGCAGTTCGGGGGACAGGGGGCGTTTACGCGTGGCAACCCAGTACTTC
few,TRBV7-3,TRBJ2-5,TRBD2,CASSLWGTSVETQYF,TGTGCCAGCAGCTTATGGGGGACTAGCGTGGAGACCCAGTACTTC
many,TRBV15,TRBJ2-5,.,CATSTRRFQETQYF,TGTGCCACCAGCACTCGACGGTTCCAAGAGACCCAGTACTTC
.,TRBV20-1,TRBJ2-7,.,CSAIRGGEQYF,TGCAGTGCTATCAGGGGTGGGGAGCAGTACTTC
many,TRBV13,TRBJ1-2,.,CASSAWPGTANYGYTF,TGTGCCAGCAGCGCTTGGCCAGGGACTGCGAACTATGGCTACACCTTC
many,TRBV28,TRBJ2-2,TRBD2,CASTIGSGRSSGELFF,TGTGCCAGCACCATTGGTAGCGGGAGATCTTCCGGGGAGCTGTTTTTT
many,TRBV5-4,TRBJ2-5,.,CASSSTQGTRETQYF,TGTGCCAGCAGCAGTACCCAGGGAACCCGGGAGACCCAGTACTTC
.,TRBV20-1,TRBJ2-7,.,CSAWTDASYEQYF,TGCAGTGCTTGGACTGACGCCTCCTACGAGCAATACTTC
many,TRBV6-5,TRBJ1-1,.,CASSPRESSEAFF,TGTGCCAGCAGTCCCAGGGAGTCAAGTGAAGCTTTCTTT
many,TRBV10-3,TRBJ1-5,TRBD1,CAISEGTGNGQPQHF,TGTGCCATCAGTGAGGGGACAGGGAATGGACAGCCCCAGCATTTT
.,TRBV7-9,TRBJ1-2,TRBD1,CASNVGQGAFDGYTF,TGTGCCAGCAACGTGGGACAGGGTGCATTCGATGGCTACACCTTC
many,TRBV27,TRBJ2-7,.,CASSSWGASYEQYF,TGTGCCAGCTCGAGTTGGGGGGCTAGCTACGAGCAGTACTTC
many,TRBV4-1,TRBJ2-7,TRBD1,CASSQERGTAQDEQYF,TGCGCCAGCAGCCAAGAGAGAGGGACAGCCCAGGACGAGCAGTACTTC
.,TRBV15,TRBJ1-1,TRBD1,CATSGGTGANTEAFF,TGTGCCACCAGCGGCGGGACAGGGGCGAACACTGAAGCTTTCTTT
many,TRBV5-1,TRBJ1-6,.,CASSLDISVNSPLHF,TGCGCCAGCAGCTTGGATATTTCGGTGAATTCACCCCTCCACTTT
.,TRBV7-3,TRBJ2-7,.,CASSRGDTCEQYF,TGTGCCAGCAGCAGGGGTGATACCTGCGAGCAGTACTTC
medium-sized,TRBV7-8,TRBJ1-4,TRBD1,CASSQQGAKEKLFF,TGTGCCAGCAGCCAACAGGGGGCGAAGGAAAAACTGTTTTTT
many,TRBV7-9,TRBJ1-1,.,CASISGGTNTEAFF,TGTGCCAGCATCTCTGGGGGAACCAACACTGAAGCTTTCTTT
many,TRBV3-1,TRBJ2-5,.,CASSQSGGGSEETQYF,TGTGCCAGCAGCCAATCCGGGGGCGGGAGTGAGGAGACCCAGTACTTC
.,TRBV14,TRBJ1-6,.,CASSQMTGRNSPLHF,TGTGCCAGCAGCCAAATGACAGGCAGAAATTCACCCCTCCACTTT
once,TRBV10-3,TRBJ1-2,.,CAISDDSLNYGYTF,TGTGCCATCAGTGACGACAGCTTGAACTATGGCTACACCTTC
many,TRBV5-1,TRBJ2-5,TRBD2,CASSLRASGQETQYF,TGCGCCAGCAGCTTGAGGGCTAGCGGCCAAGAGACCCAGTACTTC
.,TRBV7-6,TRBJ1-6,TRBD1,CASSRTGGDSPLHF,TGTGCCAGCAGCCGAACAGGGGGCGATTCACCCCTCCACTTT
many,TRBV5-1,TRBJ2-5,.,CASRYFPVLVSETQYF,TGCGCCAGCAGATATTTCCCCGTACTAGTTTCAGAGACCCAGTACTTC
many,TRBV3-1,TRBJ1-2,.,CASSQTGAPGYTF,TGTGCCAGCAGCCAAACGGGAGCCCCGGGCTACACCTTC
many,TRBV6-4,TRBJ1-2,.,CASSSGPTGRVLCGYTF,TGTGCCAGCAGTTCTGGCCCGACTGGCAGGGTCTTGTGTGGCTACACCTTC
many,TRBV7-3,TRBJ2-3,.,CASSQLGASTDTQYF,TGTGCCAGCAGCCAACTGGGGGCTAGCACAGATACGCAGTATTTT
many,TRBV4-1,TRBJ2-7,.,CASSHPSRAATYEQYF,TGCGCCAGCAGCCACCCGAGCAGGGCAGCAACCTACGAGCAGTACTTC
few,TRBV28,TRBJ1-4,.,CASRKWATNEKLFF,TGTGCCAGCCGAAAGTGGGCAACTAATGAAAAACTGTTTTTT
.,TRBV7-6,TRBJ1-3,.,CASGLVDRGNTIYF,TGCGCCAGCGGCTTAGTCGACAGAGGAAACACCATATATTTT
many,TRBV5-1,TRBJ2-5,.,CASSPGQRMETQYF,TGCGCCAGCAGCCCTGGGCAGCGGATGGAGACCCAGTACTTC
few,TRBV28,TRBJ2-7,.,CAGSLLGGSYEQYF,TGTGCCGGCAGTTTATTGGGGGGCTCCTACGAGCAGTACTTC
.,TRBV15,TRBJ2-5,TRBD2,CATSSPGLAEETQYF,TGTGCCACCAGCAGTCCAGGACTAGCGGAAGAGACCCAGTACTTC
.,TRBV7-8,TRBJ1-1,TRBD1,CASSLEGQRNTEAFF,TGTGCCAGCAGCTTAGAGGGACAGAGGAACACTGAAGCTTTCTTT
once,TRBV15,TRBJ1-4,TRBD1,CATSSPGTGGREKLFF,TGTGCCACCAGCAGCCCCGGGACAGGGGGGCGAGAAAAACTGTTTTTT
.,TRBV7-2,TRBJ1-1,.,CASSSPELGQMNTEAFF,TGTGCCAGCAGTTCACCCGAGCTAGGACAGATGAACACTGAAGCTTTCTTT
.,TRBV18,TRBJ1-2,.,CASSPLPGNTAGYTF,TGTGCCAGCTCACCACTACCTGGGAATACGGCCGGCTACACCTTC
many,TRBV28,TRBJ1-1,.,CASSTNDGYEAFF,TGTGCCAGCAGTACAAACGACGGCTATGAAGCTTTCTTT
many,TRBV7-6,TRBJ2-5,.,CASSLGPGTQETQYF,TGTGCCAGCAGCTTAGGTCCCGGGACCCAAGAGACCCAGTACTTC
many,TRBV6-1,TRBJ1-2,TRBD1,CASTPQTGLVYPGGYTF,TGTGCCAGCACCCCACAGACAGGGCTCGTCTATCCGGGTGGCTACACCTTC
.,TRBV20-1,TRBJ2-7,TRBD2,CSARKSGSSYEQYF,TGCAGTGCTAGAAAGAGCGGGAGCTCCTACGAGCAGTACTTC
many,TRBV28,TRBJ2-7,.,CASSPHRTDYEQYF,TGTGCCAGCAGCCCCCACCGGACAGACTACGAGCAGTACTTC
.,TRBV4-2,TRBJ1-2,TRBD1,CASSQTGGAGGYTF,TGTGCCAGCAGCCAAACAGGGGGCGCAGGTGGCTACACCTTC
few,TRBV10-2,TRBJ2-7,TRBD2,CASSGTGTSGSYEQYF,TGCGCCAGCAGTGGGACCGGGACTAGCGGGAGCTACGAGCAGTACTTC
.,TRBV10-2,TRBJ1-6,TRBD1,CASRVGGTGGSPLHF,TGCGCCAGCAGGGTCGGGGGGACAGGGGGATCACCCCTCCACTTT